The 3 T cell receptor beta chains listed next were all sequenced from one sample in a study of T cell responses to AZD1222 COVID-19 vaccine. Data came from immunoSEQ multiplex PCR; TCRdb stores just in-frame clones and leaves some out. The sample consists of roughly 55,000 clones, 87% of them appearing once. Sequenced material: peripheral blood, taken on day 0 of AZD1222 vaccination. Receptor source: an adult in good health.

This clone was picked up one time. The V and J genes are TRBV18 and TRBJ2-4; D is perhaps TRBD1 or TRBD2 (5 bases each). The CDR3 has 14 residues. Trimming stripped 2 bases from V and 4 bases from J, with 9 bases between. Per germline, CDR1 KGHSH and CDR2 LQKENI. In DNA form, the CDR3 reads TGTGCCAGCTCACCAGGGGACGAAAAAAACATTCAGTACTTC. Translating it yields CASSPGDEKNIQYF. The whole variable domain, filled in from reference TRBV18 and TRBJ2-4, reads NAGVMQNPRHLVRRRGQEARLRCSPMKGHSHVYWYRQLPEEGLKFMVYLQKENIIDESGMPKERFSAEFPKEGPSILRIQQVVRGDSAAYFCASSPGDEKNIQYFGAGTRLSVL.

The chain is built from TRBV27 and TRBJ2-7; perhaps D is TRBD1 or TRBD2 (6 bases each). CDR1 MNHEY and CDR2 SMNVEV come from the germline V gene (reference sequence). The ends were cut back, 2 bases at V and 3 bases at J, with 11 bases in the middle. CDR3 length: 14 amino acids. The CDR3 sequence: CASSLLGGGYEQYF. The CDR3 region has the DNA TGTGCCAGCAGTTTACTGGGGGGCGGCTACGAGCAGTACTTC.

This clone was counted a single time. The rearrangement uses TRBV7-9 and TRBJ2-3, with D unresolved. This CDR3 is 14 amino acids long. V lost 1 base to trimming and J lost 1 base, with 6 bases between them. Germline-derived CDR1 and CDR2 are SEHNR and FQNEAQ (reference sequence). This CDR3 reads CASSLVGGTDTQYF. In DNA, the CDR3 is TGTGCCAGCAGCTTAGTTGGCGGCACAGATACGCAGTATTTT.